A selection of T cell receptor beta chains follows, all from one sample in a study of blood T cell repertoires in COVID-19. Data came from immunoSEQ multiplex PCR; TCRdb stores just in-frame clones and leaves some out. The table has fewer than 35,000 clones, about nine tenths seen once. The sequencing input was peripheral blood. These receptors were collected from a human donor in a cohort sampled during active COVID-19. The donor label of this sample is uncertain. The CDR3 runs from the conserved cysteine through the conserved F or W. Fields, in order: V gene, clone size, D gene, J gene, CDR3 length, CDR3 DNA, CDR3 protein. A D gene is named only where the DNA matches it firmly. Part of the rows lack a size; the others show once, few, many or a class for expanded clones.

TRBV18	.	.	TRBJ2-2	15	TGTGCCAGCTCACCGGGACAACCGAACACCGGGGAGCTGTTTTTT	CASSPGQPNTGELFF
TRBV7-7	.	.	TRBJ2-3	13	TGTGCTAGCAGCCACAATGTTGGTGATACGCAGTATTTT	CASSHNVGDTQYF
TRBV6-5	.	TRBD1	TRBJ2-3	14	TGTGCCAGCAGAATCAGGGGGAACACAGATACGCAGTATTTT	CASRIRGNTDTQYF
TRBV2	.	.	TRBJ2-7	15	TGTGCCAGCAATAACTTCCCCACCCTATCCTACGAGCAGTACTTC	CASNNFPTLSYEQYF
TRBV7-2	.	TRBD2	TRBJ2-3	17	TGTGCCAGCAGCTTCTCGGGTGGCGGGGGGAAAACAGATACGCAGTATTTT	CASSFSGGGGKTDTQYF
TRBV5-6	.	.	TRBJ2-2	16	TGTGCCAGCAGCTTGGGAGACAGATCGAACACCGGGGAGCTGTTTTTT	CASSLGDRSNTGELFF
TRBV28	.	TRBD1	TRBJ1-4	14	TGTGCCAGCAGTCTCGGGACAGGTTATGAAAAACTGTTTTTT	CASSLGTGYEKLFF
TRBV19	few	.	TRBJ1-6	14	TGTGCCAGTAGTTACGGGGCAGGGGAATCACCCCTCCACTTT	CASSYGAGESPLHF
TRBV5-1	.	.	TRBJ2-3	14	TGCGCCAGCAGCTCAGGACTGGGCACAGATACGCAGTATTTT	CASSSGLGTDTQYF
TRBV7-2	.	.	TRBJ1-6	15	TGTGCCAGCAGCCCGGGGGTGGAGGCTAATTCACCCCTCCACTTT	CASSPGVEANSPLHF
TRBV7-9	.	.	TRBJ2-6	14	TGTGCCAGCAGCCCTGGGCAGGGGTCCGGGGTCCTGACTTTC	CASSPGQGSGVLTF
TRBV5-4	.	.	TRBJ1-6	14	TGTGCCAGCAGCTCGTCGCAGGAAAAAGGACCCCTCCACTTT	CASSSSQEKGPLHF
TRBV5-4	.	TRBD2	TRBJ2-1	19	TGTGCCACCGCACCTTCGACTAGCGGGGGGGCCGGCTCCTACAATGAGCAGTTCTTC	CATAPSTSGGAGSYNEQFF
TRBV2	once	TRBD1	TRBJ1-6	15	TGTGCCAGCACCTCTGGACAGGGGAATAATTCACCCCTCCACTTT	CASTSGQGNNSPLHF
TRBV28	.	.	TRBJ2-3	15	TGTGCCAGCAGTTTTATCGGGGTGGGGACAGATACGCAGTATTTT	CASSFIGVGTDTQYF
TRBV7-6	few	TRBD1	TRBJ1-2	15	TGTGCCAGCAGCTTAGAACAGGGGCGGGTCGGTGGCTACACCTTC	CASSLEQGRVGGYTF
TRBV13	few	TRBD2	TRBJ2-1	17	TGTGCCAGCAGCTTATTGGCTAGCGGGGGGGTTTACAATGAGCAGTTCTTC	CASSLLASGGVYNEQFF
TRBV19	.	.	TRBJ2-6	16	TGTGCCAGTAGTCCGGGAGTTCGCTCTGGGGCCAACGTCCTGACTTTC	CASSPGVRSGANVLTF
TRBV19	.	.	TRBJ2-7	14	TGTGCCAGTAGTATAACAGGGTCGGGCTACGAGCAGTACTTC	CASSITGSGYEQYF
TRBV6-5	.	TRBD1	TRBJ1-2	15	TGTGCCAGCAGTTACAAGGGACAGGGGGGCTATGGCTACACCTTC	CASSYKGQGGYGYTF
TRBV7-9	.	.	TRBJ2-3	16	TGTGCCAGCAGCAATCTGGACTACCGAGGGCGGGATACGCAGTATTTT	CASSNLDYRGRDTQYF
TRBV3-1/TRBV3-2	.	TRBD1	TRBJ1-5	15	TGTGCCAGCAGCCAGGCTACAGGGGATCAACAGCCCCAGCATTTT	CASSQATGDQQPQHF
TRBV5-6	large	.	TRBJ1-2	16	TGTGCCAGCAGCGAATCCCGGAGGGCAGGGCTGGATGGCTACACCTTC	CASSESRRAGLDGYTF
TRBV3-1/TRBV3-2	.	.	TRBJ2-2	14	TGTGCCAGCAGCCCCCAGACTTATACCGGGGAGCTGTTTTTT	CASSPQTYTGELFF
TRBV28	.	.	TRBJ1-5	15	TGTGCCAGCAGAACAGAGGGAAGAGGCAATCAGCCCCAGCATTTT	CASRTEGRGNQPQHF
TRBV29-1	.	.	TRBJ1-5	12	TGCAGCGCCCGCGGAGGCGATCAGCCCCAGCATTTT	CSARGGDQPQHF
TRBV7-2	.	.	TRBJ1-2	13	TGTGCCAGCAGCTTAGTTGCCAGCGGGGGTTACACCTTC	CASSLVASGGYTF
TRBV6-1	.	.	TRBJ2-7	15	TGTGCCAGCAGTGAAGCGCCGGACACAACCTACGAGCAGTACTTC	CASSEAPDTTYEQYF
TRBV12-3/TRBV12-4	.	TRBD2	TRBJ2-7	13	TGTGCCAGCAGTGGCGGCGGGGGACACGAGCAGTACTTC	CASSGGGGHEQYF
TRBV5-6	.	TRBD1	TRBJ1-2	15	TGTGCCAGCAGCCGCGGGGGACAGGGAGGCTATGGCTACACCTTC	CASSRGGQGGYGYTF
TRBV12-5	.	TRBD1	TRBJ1-4	14	TGTGCTAGTGGTTTGTGTGCGGGGACAGGGAAACTGTTTTTT	CASGLCAGTGKLFF
TRBV5-1	.	TRBD1	TRBJ2-7	16	TGCGCCAGCAGCTTGAGGGCCGGACAGGGGATCTACGAGCAGTACTTC	CASSLRAGQGIYEQYF
TRBV12-5	few	TRBD1	TRBJ1-5	13	TGTGCTAGTGGTTTGGGACAGGGTCAGCCCCAGCATTTT	CASGLGQGQPQHF
TRBV2	.	.	TRBJ1-5	13	TGTGCCAGCAGAGAAACAGGGAATCAGCCCCAGCATTTT	CASRETGNQPQHF
TRBV7-9	.	.	TRBJ2-1	15	TGTGCCAGCAGCAGAGACTCCGGGAGATACAATGAGCAGTTCTTC	CASSRDSGRYNEQFF
TRBV2	.	TRBD1	TRBJ2-1	16	TGTGCCAGCAGCGGGACCGGGACAGGGACCCACAATGAGCAGTTCTTC	CASSGTGTGTHNEQFF
TRBV6-5	few	.	TRBJ2-7	12	TGTGCCAGCAGTTACGGGGGGAGCGAGCAGTACTTC	CASSYGGSEQYF
TRBV6-6	.	TRBD1	TRBJ1-5	15	TGTGCCAGCAGCCCCGGGACAGGCGGCAATCAGCCCCAGCATTTT	CASSPGTGGNQPQHF
TRBV5-1	.	TRBD2	TRBJ2-3	15	TGCGCCAGCAGCCTTCAAGACGGGAGGGCAGATACGCAGTATTTT	CASSLQDGRADTQYF
TRBV7-2	.	.	TRBJ1-1	13	TGTGCCAGCAGCTTAGGGGTAACAGAAGAAGCTTTCTTT	CASSLGVTEEAFF
TRBV5-1	.	.	TRBJ1-4	15	TGCGCCAGCAGTGAATGGGCAGCAACTAATGAAAAACTGTTTTTT	CASSEWAATNEKLFF
TRBV5-5	.	.	TRBJ1-1	14	TGTGCCAGCAGCTTGGAGAGGGGAGGGACTGAAGCTTTCTTT	CASSLERGGTEAFF
TRBV10-3	.	.	TRBJ1-1	14	TGTGCCATCAGTGGGAGAGTAGGGAACACTGAAGCTTTCTTT	CAISGRVGNTEAFF
TRBV7-9	.	.	TRBJ2-1	15	TGTGCCAGCAGCTTCCCACAGGGTGGGTACAATGAGCAGTTCTTC	CASSFPQGGYNEQFF
TRBV24-1	.	TRBD1	TRBJ2-7	14	TGTGCCACTAGTCCCGGGACAGGGGGCTGGGAGCAGTACTTC	CATSPGTGGWEQYF
TRBV7-9	few	TRBD1	TRBJ1-3	15	TGTGCCAGCAGCTTGGGACAGGGGTCTGGAAACACCATATATTTT	CASSLGQGSGNTIYF
TRBV7-2	once	TRBD2	TRBJ2-3	16	TGTGCCAGCAGCTCTCTTCGGGGGGATGAGACAGATACGCAGTATTTT	CASSSLRGDETDTQYF
TRBV10-3	.	.	TRBJ1-4	13	TGTGCCATCAGTGAGGGGGGGAAAGAAAAACTGTTTTTT	CAISEGGKEKLFF